These 25 T cell receptor beta chains were sequenced from one sample in a study of blood T cell repertoires in COVID-19. The protocol was immunoSEQ multiplex PCR, while the TCRdb copy is restricted to in-frame clones and leaves out a portion. This table has approximately 71,000 clones, about nine tenths appearing once. Input material: peripheral blood. The receptors were gathered from a woman aged 18-29 years with acute or convalescent COVID-19.

The gene calls are TRBV5-6 and TRBJ2-7; D perhaps matches TRBD2 (6 bases). In germline, CDR1 is SGHDT, CDR2 YYEEEE. The V end was cut by 3 bases, the J end by 6 bases, with 25 bases between. The CDR3 runs 17 residues. The CDR3 DNA follows: TGTGCCAGCAGCTCTGGCCCCCGGGACTCACTTACTCCCGAGCAGTACTTC. As protein: CASSSGPRDSLTPEQYF.

CDR3 sequence (DNA): TGTGCCAGCAGACCGGTTAGGGGCGCGGTAGGTGACCCAGAAGCTTTCTTT. It codes for CASRPVRGAVGDPEAFF. The rearrangement links TRBV11-2 to TRBJ1-1; D is possibly TRBD1 (5 bases). The ends were cut back, 6 bases at V and 8 bases at J, with 28 bases in the middle. There are 17 residues in the CDR3. CDR1 is SGHAT and CDR2 is FQNNGV in the germline V gene.

The chain employs TRBV7-2 and TRBJ1-5; no clear D. The CDR3 sequence is 16 residues long. CDR1 and CDR2 (germline): SGHTA, FQGNSA. Trimming took off 5 bases at V and 1 base at J, with 15 bases between the two ends. The CDR3, as DNA: TGTGCCAGCAGCCTCCTACCACGATTAAGCAATCAGCCCCAGCATTTT. Its protein product is CASSLLPRLSNQPQHF.

J is TRBJ2-7 and V is TRBV6-1; D is possibly TRBD2 (7 bases). V was clipped by 1 base and J by 3 bases, with 13 bases between them. In germline, CDR1 is MNHNS, CDR2 SASEGT. The CDR3 totals 15 residues. The CDR3 sequence is CASSEGGGGSYEQYF. In DNA form, the CDR3 reads TGTGCCAGCAGTGAAGGCGGGGGCGGCAGCTACGAGCAGTACTTC.

V is TRBV18 and J is TRBJ1-1; a possible D gene is TRBD1 (6 bases). V was shortened by 2 bases and J by 0 bases, with 25 bases between the two germline ends. Per germline, CDR1 KGHSH and CDR2 LQKENI. This CDR3 is built from 20 residues. CDR3 sequence: CASSPSGGLSLSRMNTEAFF. Here the CDR3 DNA reads TGTGCCAGCTCACCATCGGGGGGCCTCAGTCTCTCTAGAATGAACACTGAAGCTTTCTTT. The entire variable domain, with the rest obtained from reference TRBV18 and TRBJ1-1, is as follows: NAGVMQNPRHLVRRRGQEARLRCSPMKGHSHVYWYRQLPEEGLKFMVYLQKENIIDESGMPKERFSAEFPKEGPSILRIQQVVRGDSAAYFCASSPSGGLSLSRMNTEAFFGQGTRLTVV.

The chain has TRBV7-6 and TRBJ2-2, with a weak D call TRBD2 (7 bases). The CDR3 extends over 18 amino acids. The V gene lost 5 bases and the J gene lost 1 base, with 20 bases spanning the gap. Germline V lookup: CDR1 SGHVS, CDR2 FNYEAQ. The CDR3 protein is CASSPRGGAQVNTGELFF. As DNA, the CDR3 is TGTGCCAGCAGCCCTAGGGGGGGGGCGCAGGTGAACACCGGGGAGCTGTTTTTT.

The gene calls are TRBV28 and TRBJ1-5, with D possibly matching TRBD1 (5 bases). The germline V gene encodes CDR1 MDHEN and CDR2 SYDVKM. The CDR3 loop spans 14 amino acids. Deletions cut 9 bases from V and 5 bases from J, with 17 bases between. In DNA, the CDR3 is TGTGCCAGTGCCCCTGGGCAGGGCCATCAGCCCCAGCATTTT. Translating gives CASAPGQGHQPQHF. Looking up the rest from reference TRBV28 and TRBJ1-5 gives the full variable domain: DVKVTQSSRYLVKRTGEKVFLECVQDMDHENMFWYRQDPGLGLRLIYFSYDVKMKEKGDIPEGYSVSREKKERFSLILESASTNQTSMYLCASAPGQGHQPQHFGDGTRLSIL.

In DNA form, the CDR3 reads TGTGCCAGCAGTTACGGCGACAGGGGGGATTCACCCCTCCACTTT. Protein sequence: CASSYGDRGDSPLHF. The chain links TRBV6-5 to TRBJ1-6, with TRBD1 matching 9 bases. Germline V CDR1 and CDR2: MNHEY, SVGAGI. The CDR3 covers 15 residues. V lost 2 bases and J lost 8; bases outside the gene matches: 4.

This chain joins TRBV25-1 and TRBJ2-7, with TRBD2 as a possible D gene (5 bases). The CDR3 is 16 residues long. V lost 7 bases, J lost 4 bases, and 23 bases lay in between. Germline values: CDR1 MGHDK, CDR2 SYGVNS. DNA for the CDR3: TGTGCCAGCATGCGTCGACCCTTAGATAGCGTGTACGAGCAGTACTTC. It codes for CASMRRPLDSVYEQYF.

The V gene is TRBV3-1 (or the pseudogene TRBV3-2), the J gene TRBJ2-4, with 8 bases that match TRBD2. In germline, CDR1 is LGHDT, CDR2 YNNKEL (reference sequence). The CDR3 consists of 16 residues. Trimming cost V 1 base and J 2 bases; bases outside gene matches: 4. CDR3 nucleotides: TGTGCCAGCAGCCAAGGGGGCGGGAGGACCAAAAACATTCAGTACTTC. Its protein is CASSQGGGRTKNIQYF.

The genes are TRBV19 and TRBJ1-2, with 9 bases lining up with TRBD1. CDR3 length: 16 amino acids. The germline CDR1 and CDR2 sequences are LNHDA and SQIVND (reference sequence). V was pared by 6 bases and J by 0 bases, with 8 bases of the junction left unmatched. CDR3 DNA sequence: TGTGCCAGTAGAAGGACAGGGGCGGTAACTAACTATGGCTACACCTTC. It is translated as CASRRTGAVTNYGYTF.

V and J are TRBV2 and TRBJ2-1; 7 bases map to TRBD2. The V and J ends lost 8 bases and 7 bases, in that order; junction bases with no gene match: 11. This CDR3 spans 14 amino acids. In germline, CDR1 is SNHLY, CDR2 FYNNEI. The CDR3 loop reads CASRRAGVENEQFF. The CDR3 DNA follows: TGTGCCAGCCGGAGGGCGGGAGTGGAGAATGAGCAGTTCTTC.

The chain uses TRBV27 and TRBJ2-1; D may be TRBD1 (6 bases). The germline V and J ends were trimmed by 0 bases and 7 bases, with 7 bases remaining between them. The CDR3 is made up of 13 amino acids. Germline CDR1 is MNHEY and CDR2 is SMNVEV (reference sequence). CDR3 amino acids: CASSLSRGNEQFF. The CDR3 DNA reads TGTGCCAGCAGTTTATCGAGGGGGAATGAGCAGTTCTTC.

This chain uses TRBV11-3 with TRBJ2-3; 14 nucleotides line up with TRBD2. CDR3 length: 16 residues. The V segment lost 4 bases and the J segment 4 bases; nucleotides outside the gene matches: 4. Germline loops: CDR1 SGHNT, CDR2 YENEEA. The DNA of the CDR3 is TGTGCCAGCAGCTCGGGACTAGCGGGGGCAGCAGATACGCAGTATTTT. The encoded protein is CASSSGLAGAADTQYF.

The chain carries TRBV20-1 and TRBJ2-1; D is undetermined. Germline loops: CDR1 DFQATT, CDR2 SNEGSKA (reference sequence). This CDR3 comprises 11 residues. The V gene lost 3 bases and the J gene lost 8 bases, with 8 bases spanning the gap. The CDR3 reads CSARVLDEQFF. CDR3 nucleotide sequence: TGCAGTGCTAGGGTACTCGATGAGCAGTTCTTC.

In DNA form, the CDR3 reads TGTGCCAGCAGCACCCGGGACTTAAATAATGAGCAGTTCTTC. Translated: CASSTRDLNNEQFF. This chain uses TRBV7-9 with TRBJ2-1, with D perhaps TRBD2 (6 bases). The CDR3 covers 14 residues. The V gene lost 5 bases and the J gene lost 7 bases, with 15 bases spanning the gap. Germline values: CDR1 SEHNR, CDR2 FQNEAQ (reference sequence).

This sequence joins TRBV11-2 and TRBJ2-3, with a tentative D call TRBD2 (7 bases). V lost 7 bases and J 4 bases, leaving 21 bases between the germline ends. In germline, CDR1 is SGHAT, CDR2 FQNNGV. CDR3 size: 16 residues. The CDR3 protein is CASKTRAGAVPDTQYF. The CDR3 nucleotides read TGTGCCAGCAAGACCCGGGCGGGGGCCGTACCAGATACGCAGTATTTT.

V is TRBV28 and J is TRBJ1-2; perhaps TRBD1 as D (6 bases). The ends were cut back, 3 bases at V and 3 bases at J, with 14 bases in the middle. The germline V gene encodes CDR1 MDHEN and CDR2 SYDVKM. CDR3 size: 15 residues. The CDR3 DNA is TGTGCCAGCAGTTTTCGGGGGGCCGCCGACTATGGCTACACCTTC. It translates to CASSFRGAADYGYTF.

The chain uses TRBV30 and TRBJ1-2; no reliable D call. Trimming pared 1 base from V and 1 base from J, leaving 7 bases between. Germline CDR1 GTSNPN, CDR2 SVGIG (reference sequence). The CDR3 spans 13 residues. The CDR3 bases are TGTGCCTGGAGTGATGACTATAACTATGGCTACACCTTC. Its protein product is CAWSDDYNYGYTF.

This clone was seen more than once but under ten times. The chain joins TRBV28 to TRBJ1-6; TRBD1 matches at 9 bases. V trimming: 8 bases; J trimming: 8 bases; junction bases outside the gene matches: 7. CDR1 and CDR2 (germline): MDHEN, SYDVKM. The CDR3 spans 14 residues. This chain's CDR3 is CASGRQGVYSPLHF. CDR3 nucleotides: TGTGCCAGCGGGCGACAGGGGGTGTATTCACCCCTCCACTTT. Full variable domain (outside the CDR3, taken from reference TRBV28 and TRBJ1-6): DVKVTQSSRYLVKRTGEKVFLECVQDMDHENMFWYRQDPGLGLRLIYFSYDVKMKEKGDIPEGYSVSREKKERFSLILESASTNQTSMYLCASGRQGVYSPLHFGNGTRLTVT.

The chain employs TRBV2 and TRBJ2-7; 8 nucleotides agree with TRBD1. In germline, CDR1 is SNHLY, CDR2 FYNNEI. Trimming cost V 6 bases and J 1 base; bases outside gene matches: 8. The CDR3 covers 15 residues. The CDR3 sequence: CASRDGTGGSYEQYF. Written as DNA, the CDR3 is TGTGCCAGCAGGGACGGGACAGGTGGATCCTACGAGCAGTACTTC.

The chain combines TRBV10-1 with TRBJ1-1; D gene ambiguous. The V end lost 3 bases, the J end lost 5 bases, and 10 bases lay between the germline ends. The germline gives CDR1 WNHNN, CDR2 SYGVQD (reference sequence). The CDR3 sequence is 13 residues long. Here the CDR3 reads CASSDRGGTEAFF. The CDR3 DNA reads as TGCGCCAGCAGTGATCGTGGAGGGACTGAAGCTTTCTTT.

The rearrangement joins TRBV5-4 to TRBJ2-1, with 9 bases matching TRBD1. The germline gives CDR1 SGHNT, CDR2 YYREEE (reference sequence). The CDR3 has 14 residues. Losses at the gene ends were 4 bases for V and 7 bases for J; bases not matched to a gene: 6. The CDR3 loop reads CASSGGQGRNEQFF. DNA of the CDR3: TGTGCCAGCAGCGGCGGACAGGGGAGGAATGAGCAGTTCTTC.

V is TRBV5-1 and J is TRBJ2-1; 14 bases fit TRBD2. The V and J ends lost 2 bases and 0 bases, in that order; junction bases with no gene match: 10. The CDR3 runs to 20 residues. CDR1 and CDR2 from the germline V gene are SGHRS and YFSETQ. CDR3 coding DNA: TGCGCCAGCAGCTTTAGACTAGCGGGAGGGCCTCAGAGCTCCTACAATGAGCAGTTCTTC. This encodes CASSFRLAGGPQSSYNEQFF.

CDR3 sequence: CASSGQGLAEAYEQYF. The CDR3 nucleotides are TGTGCCAGCAGTGGTCAGGGACTAGCGGAGGCCTACGAGCAGTACTTC. The chain is built from TRBV25-1 and TRBJ2-7; 11 nucleotides match TRBD2. V lost 4 bases to trimming and J lost 2 bases; unmatched junction nucleotides: 7. The CDR3 is 16 residues long. Germline V gives CDR1 MGHDK, CDR2 SYGVNS.